These 3 T cell receptor beta chains were sequenced from one sample in a study of OX40 agonist ivuxolimab in advanced cancers. Some clones are missing from TCRdb's copy, which holds only in-frame ones; the method was immunoSEQ multiplex PCR. The sample includes roughly 38,000 clones, 89% seen only once; the top ten take under 0.65%. The sample here was CD4+ or CD8+ T cells sorted from blood, taken in a trial of the OX40 agonist ivuxolimab. All receptors come from an adult with an advanced solid tumor such as melanoma, head and neck, liver or kidney cancer.

This chain connects TRBV6-6 to TRBJ1-2, with D perhaps TRBD1 (6 bases). CDR3 size: 15 residues. V was cut by 2 bases and J by 6 bases, with 16 bases left in between. Germline V gene lookup returns CDR1 MNHNY and CDR2 SVGAGI (reference sequence). CDR3 DNA sequence: TGTGCCAGCAGTTACGCTCTGTGGGGGGCGGATGGCTACACCTTC. Translation: CASSYALWGADGYTF.

V gene TRBV7-2 combines with J gene TRBJ2-3; D call uncertain. This CDR3 is 15 amino acids long. Germline V gene lookup returns CDR1 SGHTA and CDR2 FQGNSA. Trimming shortened V by 5 bases and J by 0 bases, and 12 bases separated the two germline ends. As DNA, the CDR3 is TGTGCCAGCAGCCGGGTGGGCCCCAGCACAGATACGCAGTATTTT. Translation: CASSRVGPSTDTQYF.

The chain couples TRBV6-1 to TRBJ1-5; TRBD1 agrees at 7 bases. V shed 6 bases and J 5 bases; nucleotides not matched to a gene: 4. The CDR3 is 13 amino acids. Looked up from germline, CDR1 is MNHNS and CDR2 is SASEGT. The DNA of the CDR3 is TGTGCCAGCAGCCCTCAGGGGGATCAGCCCCAGCATTTT. Its translation: CASSPQGDQPQHF.